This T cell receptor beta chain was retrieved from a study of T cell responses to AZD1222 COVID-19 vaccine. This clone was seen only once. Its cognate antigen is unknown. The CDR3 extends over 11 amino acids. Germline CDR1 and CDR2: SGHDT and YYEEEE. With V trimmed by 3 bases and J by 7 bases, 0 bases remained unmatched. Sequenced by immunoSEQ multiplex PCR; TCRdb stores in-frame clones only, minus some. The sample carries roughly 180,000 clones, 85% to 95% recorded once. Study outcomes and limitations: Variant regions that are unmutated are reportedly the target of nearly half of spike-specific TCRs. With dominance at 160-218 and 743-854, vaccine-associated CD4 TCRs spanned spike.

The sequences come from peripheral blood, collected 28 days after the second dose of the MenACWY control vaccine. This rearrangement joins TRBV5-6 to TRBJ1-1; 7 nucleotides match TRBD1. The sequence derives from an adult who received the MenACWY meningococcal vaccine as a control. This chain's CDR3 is CASSWDSEAFF. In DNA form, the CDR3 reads TGTGCCAGCAGCTGGGACAGTGAAGCTTTCTTT.